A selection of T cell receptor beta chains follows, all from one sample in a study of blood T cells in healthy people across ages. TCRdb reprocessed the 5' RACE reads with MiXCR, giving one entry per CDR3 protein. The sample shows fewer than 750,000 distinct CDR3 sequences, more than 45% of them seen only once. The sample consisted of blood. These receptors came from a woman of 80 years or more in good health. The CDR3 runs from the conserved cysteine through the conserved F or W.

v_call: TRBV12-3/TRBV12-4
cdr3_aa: CASSFLGLEVSDTQYF

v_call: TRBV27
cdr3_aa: CASGNRYEQYF

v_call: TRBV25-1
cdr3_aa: CASRDDGRAAYEQYF

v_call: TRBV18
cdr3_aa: CASSPFSAGAGELFF

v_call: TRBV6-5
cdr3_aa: CASSPPPGSGYTF

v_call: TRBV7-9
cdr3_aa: CASSLVTDTEAFF

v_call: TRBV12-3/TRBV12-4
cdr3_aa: CASSFRSLRGKRTTDTQYF

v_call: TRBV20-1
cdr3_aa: CSAQPTSGQETQYF

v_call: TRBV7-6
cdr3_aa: CASSFLAGLQETQYF

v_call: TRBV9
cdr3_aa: CASSDNNEQFF

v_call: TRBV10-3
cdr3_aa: CASQMREGDEQYF

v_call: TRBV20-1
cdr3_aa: CSATQTSGLQFF

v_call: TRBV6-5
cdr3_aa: CASSYSGLASEREQYF

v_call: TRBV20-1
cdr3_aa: CSAIHGAGNTIYF

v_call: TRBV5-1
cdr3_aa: CASRGMGDTDTQYF

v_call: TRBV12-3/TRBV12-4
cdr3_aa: CVRAALQETQYF

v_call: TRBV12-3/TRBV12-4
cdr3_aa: CASSWTADQPQHF

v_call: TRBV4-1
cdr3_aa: CASSLEPSDTQYF

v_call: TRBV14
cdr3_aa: CASSQGSGTGVIQYF

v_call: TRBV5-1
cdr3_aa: CASSPGGQGSGAFF

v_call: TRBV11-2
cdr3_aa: CASSSRAGTIHEQYF

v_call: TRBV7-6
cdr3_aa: CASSLIGTGGTEAFF

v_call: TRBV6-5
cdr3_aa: CASSPGQGLSSPLHF

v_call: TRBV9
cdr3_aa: CASSVAPGYETQYF

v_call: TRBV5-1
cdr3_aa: CASQLGQGITNYGYTF

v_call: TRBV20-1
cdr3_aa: CSARVPGGLKNIQYF

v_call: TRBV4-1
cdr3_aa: CASSQGPTGGPTGELFF

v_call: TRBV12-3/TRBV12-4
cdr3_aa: CASSLLLMTGELFF

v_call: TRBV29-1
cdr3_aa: CSARGRVPYEQYF

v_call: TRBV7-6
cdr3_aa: CASSVVSANNEQYF

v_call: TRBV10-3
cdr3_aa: CAISEYEAEQYF

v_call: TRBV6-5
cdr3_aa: CASIGSSRANGLTF

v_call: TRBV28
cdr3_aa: CASTLGGGMNTEAFF

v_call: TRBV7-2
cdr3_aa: CASSLASPGSGRAKNIQYF

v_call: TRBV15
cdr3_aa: CATSNGQGQNIQYF

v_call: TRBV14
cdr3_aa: CASSRGTATDTQYF

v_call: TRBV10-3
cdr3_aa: CAISARGSSEGTEAFF

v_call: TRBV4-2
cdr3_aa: CASSQDTPGRIGTDTQYF

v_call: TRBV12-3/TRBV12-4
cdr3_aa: CASSLIGSYNSPLHF

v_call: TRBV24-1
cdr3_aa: CATSVGGTGYNEQYF

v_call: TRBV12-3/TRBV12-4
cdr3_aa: CASGTVSNQPQHF

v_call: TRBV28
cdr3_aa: CASSFLQGSGDNEQFF

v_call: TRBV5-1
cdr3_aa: CASSPDTNEEKLFF

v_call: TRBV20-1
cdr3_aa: CSAPRGPNTGELFF

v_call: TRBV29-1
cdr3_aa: CSVEGPGSYNEQFF

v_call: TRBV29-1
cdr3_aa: CSVLGAEGSTGELFF

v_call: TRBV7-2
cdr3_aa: CASTKAGGDYEQYF

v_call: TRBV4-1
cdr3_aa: CASSRLGQGAYEQYF

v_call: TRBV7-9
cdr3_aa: CASSLAVTGHGGTDEQYF